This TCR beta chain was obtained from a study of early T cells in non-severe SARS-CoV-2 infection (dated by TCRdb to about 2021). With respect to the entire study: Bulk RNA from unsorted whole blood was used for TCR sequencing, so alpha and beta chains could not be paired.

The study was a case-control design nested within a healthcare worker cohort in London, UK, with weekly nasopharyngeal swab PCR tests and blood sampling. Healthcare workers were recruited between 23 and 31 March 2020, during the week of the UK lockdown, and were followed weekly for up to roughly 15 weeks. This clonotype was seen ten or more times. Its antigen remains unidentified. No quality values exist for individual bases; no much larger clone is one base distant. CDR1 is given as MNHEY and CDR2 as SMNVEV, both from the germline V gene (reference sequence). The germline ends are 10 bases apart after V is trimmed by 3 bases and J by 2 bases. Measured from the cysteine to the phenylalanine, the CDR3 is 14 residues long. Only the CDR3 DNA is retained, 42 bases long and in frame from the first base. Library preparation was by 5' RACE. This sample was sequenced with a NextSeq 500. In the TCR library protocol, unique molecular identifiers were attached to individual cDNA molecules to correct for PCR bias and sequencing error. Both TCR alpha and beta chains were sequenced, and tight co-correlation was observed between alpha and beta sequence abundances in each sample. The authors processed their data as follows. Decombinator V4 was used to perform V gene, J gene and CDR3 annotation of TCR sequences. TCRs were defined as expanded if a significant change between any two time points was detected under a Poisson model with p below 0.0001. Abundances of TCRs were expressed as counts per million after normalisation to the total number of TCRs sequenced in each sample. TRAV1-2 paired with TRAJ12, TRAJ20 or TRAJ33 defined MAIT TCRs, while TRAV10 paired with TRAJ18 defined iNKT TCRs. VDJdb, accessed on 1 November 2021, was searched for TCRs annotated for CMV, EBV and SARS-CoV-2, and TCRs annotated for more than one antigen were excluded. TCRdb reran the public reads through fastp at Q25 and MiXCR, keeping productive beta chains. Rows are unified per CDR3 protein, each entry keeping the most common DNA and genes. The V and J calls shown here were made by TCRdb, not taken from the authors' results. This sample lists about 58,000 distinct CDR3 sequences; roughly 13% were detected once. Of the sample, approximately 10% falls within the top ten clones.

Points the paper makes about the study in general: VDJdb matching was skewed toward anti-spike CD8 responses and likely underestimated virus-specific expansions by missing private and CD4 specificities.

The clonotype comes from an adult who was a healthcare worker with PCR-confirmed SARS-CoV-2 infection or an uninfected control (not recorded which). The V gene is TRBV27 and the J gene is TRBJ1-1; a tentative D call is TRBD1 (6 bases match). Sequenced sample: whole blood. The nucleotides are TGTGCCAGCAGTTTGCGACAGGTCAACACTGAAGCTTTCTTT. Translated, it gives CASSLRQVNTEAFF.